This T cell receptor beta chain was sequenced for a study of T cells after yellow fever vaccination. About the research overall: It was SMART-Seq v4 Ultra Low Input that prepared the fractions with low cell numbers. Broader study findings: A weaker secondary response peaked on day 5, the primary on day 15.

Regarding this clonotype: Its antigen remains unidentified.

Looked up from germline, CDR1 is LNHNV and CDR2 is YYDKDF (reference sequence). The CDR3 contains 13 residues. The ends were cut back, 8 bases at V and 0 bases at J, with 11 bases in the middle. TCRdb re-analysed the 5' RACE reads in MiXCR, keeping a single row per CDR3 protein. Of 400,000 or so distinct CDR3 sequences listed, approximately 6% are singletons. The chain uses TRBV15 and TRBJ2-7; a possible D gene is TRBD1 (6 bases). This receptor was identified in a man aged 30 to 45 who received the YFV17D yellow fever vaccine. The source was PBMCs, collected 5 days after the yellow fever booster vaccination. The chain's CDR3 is CATGRDNSYEQYF. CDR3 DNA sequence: TGTGCCACCGGACGGGACAACTCCTACGAGCAGTACTTC.